This TCR beta chain emerged from a study of response to subunit inactivated influenza vaccine. The study's findings and limits: Authors suggested that a seasonal influenza vaccination recruits few new T cells each time.

As to this clonotype: No antigen is known for it.

From the RT-PCR reads, TCRdb called clonotypes with MiXCR, one entry per CDR3 protein. The data show more than 700,000 distinct CDR3 sequences, roughly 20% seen once. The V segment lost 1 base and the J segment 6 bases; nucleotides outside the gene matches: 7. Per the germline V gene, CDR1 is SGHTA and CDR2 is FQGNSA. The CDR3 extends over 15 amino acids. The sequenced sample was PBMCs from blood, obtained 4 to 6 days after vaccination. This sequence was found in a man aged 50-59 years who received an inactivated influenza vaccine. This chain links TRBV7-2 with TRBJ1-2; 8 bases align to TRBD1. The DNA of the CDR3 is TGTGCCAGCAGCTTAGGCCCTGGACAGGGAGATGGCTACACCTTC. This translates into CASSLGPGQGDGYTF.